This T cell receptor beta chain was sequenced for a study of cytomegalovirus exposure and HLA in healthy donors. Across the whole study: The Caucasian-associated ancestry cluster contained 81% of the roughly 370 genotyped donors.

For this clone: Antigen unknown.

Study-wide results and caveats: Later on, an analysis tied around 17,000 TCR beta sequences to HLA alleles at 0.05 false discovery rate.

Researchers ran the PCR with 60 Vbeta and 13 Jbeta primers. Per the original data handling: In a later analysis, the count reached 80 million or so unique TCR beta chains, with approximately 10 million shared. The repertoire was sequenced with immunoSEQ multiplex PCR; TCRdb's copy has only in-frame clones and lacks some. D and trimming were read from the DNA, whereas the V and J calls and clone size are those reported in that table. Found here are over 200,000 clones, around four fifths of them singletons; the top ten hold roughly 0.58%. Looked up from germline, CDR1 is SGHVS and CDR2 is FNYEAQ. With V trimmed by 4 bases and J by 5 bases, 10 bases remained unmatched. The CDR3 has 16 amino acids.

V and J are TRBV7-6 and TRBJ2-2; 7 positions agree with TRBD2. The sequence came from a woman aged 40-49 years in good health and CMV-seronegative. The source material was PBMCs. The CDR3 DNA reads TGTGCCAGCAGCTCTCTTTGGGGAGGGGATACCGGGGAGCTGTTTTTT. Its translation: CASSSLWGGDTGELFF. The full variable domain, in which reference TRBV7-6 and TRBJ2-2 provide the parts outside the CDR3, is GAGVSQSPRYKVTKRGQDVALRCDPISGHVSLYWYRQALGQGPEFLTYFNYEAQQDKSGLPNDRFSAERPEGSISTLTIQRTEQRDSAMYRCASSSLWGGDTGELFFGEGSRLTVL.